This TCR beta chain was captured in a study of CD8 T cells in Susac syndrome. Germline V gene data show CDR1 as SEHNR and CDR2 as FQNEAQ (reference sequence). CDR3 length equals 15 residues. Trimming took 6 bases from V and 4 from J; bases not matched to a gene: 6. From blood CD8+ and CD4+ T cells, TCR beta sequences were generated. RNA, at roughly 0.45 to 1 ug, was reverse transcribed with random hexamers. TCRdb independently ran MiXCR on the immunoSEQ multiplex PCR reads; one entry per CDR3 protein. The sample lists roughly 180,000 distinct CDR3 sequences; less than 95% were seen once. Sequencing was done on a sample of CD4+ T cells from PBMCs. The chain uses TRBV7-9 and TRBJ2-1; 10 positions match TRBD1. This TCR was recovered from a human donor in good health. The CDR3 spells CASRPGQGRYNEQFF. The DNA for the CDR3 is TGTGCCAGCAGACCGGGACAGGGGAGATACAATGAGCAGTTCTTC.